The clone carrying this T cell receptor (beta chain) was picked up many times. Amplified TCR beta CDR3 regions came from RNA transcripts. The primer set for the first-round RT-PCR of the TCR CDR3 was HTBI. TCRdb processed the multiplex PCR reads anew with MiXCR; each CDR3 protein has one entry. The repertoire holds some 600,000 distinct CDR3 sequences, with more than 11% as singletons. Per germline, CDR1 LGHDT and CDR2 YNNKEL (reference sequence). The ends lost 4 bases at V and 4 bases at J; junction bases unmatched: 9. The CDR3 runs 16 residues. The sample belongs to a study of T cells in Graves' hyperthyroidism and ophthalmopathy. Study in general: Pretreatment peripheral blood was obtained at initial diagnosis.

The sequencing input was blood. V usage is TRBV3-1 and J usage is TRBJ2-3; 9 nucleotides agree with TRBD2. The receptor was derived from a woman aged 25 to 39 with Graves' hyperthyroidism that later progressed to Graves' ophthalmopathy. The DNA for the CDR3 is TGTGCCAGCAGCCTCCCCGGCGGGGGGGCCGCAGATACGCAGTATTTT. Its protein product is CASSLPGGGAADTQYF.